Listed below are T cell receptor beta chains from one sample, sequenced in a study of blood T cell repertoires in COVID-19. The data were produced by immunoSEQ multiplex PCR, yet TCRdb's version contains in-frame clones alone and is incomplete. The sample contains roughly 62,000 clones, 78% of which appear only once. Sequenced material: peripheral blood. Receptor source: a human donor in a cohort sampled during active COVID-19. Both conserved end residues are part of each CDR3. Each record gives: J gene, D gene, V gene, clone size, CDR3 protein, CDR3 DNA. D genes are given only for firm matches. The size field is filled for only some rows; it gives once, few, many or a size class.

>TRBJ2-3|-|TRBV6-2/TRBV6-3|-
CASSSLEDTQYF
TGTGCCAGCAGTAGTCTAGAAGATACGCAGTATTTT
>TRBJ2-5|TRBD1|TRBV2|once
CASSAQGQIQETQYF
TGTGCCAGCAGTGCCCAGGGACAGATCCAAGAGACCCAGTACTTC
>TRBJ2-5|TRBD2|TRBV27|-
CASSFGAGDKETQYF
TGTGCCAGCAGTTTCGGAGCGGGAGATAAAGAGACCCAGTACTTC
>TRBJ2-1|TRBD2|TRBV14|-
CASSQYSGRNYNEQFF
TGTGCCAGCAGCCAATATAGCGGGAGGAACTACAATGAGCAGTTCTTC
>TRBJ1-1|-|TRBV28|-
CASSQPLTGNTEAFF
TGTGCCAGCAGTCAACCTCTAACAGGGAACACTGAAGCTTTCTTT
>TRBJ1-5|-|TRBV6-1|-
CASSERGGNQPQHF
TGTGCCAGCAGTGAAAGGGGTGGCAATCAGCCCCAGCATTTT
>TRBJ2-1|TRBD2|TRBV28|-
CASIRAGSYNEQFF
TGTGCCAGCATAAGAGCGGGGTCCTACAATGAGCAGTTCTTC
>TRBJ1-1|-|TRBV27|-
CASSYTLNTEAFF
TGTGCCAGCAGTTACACACTGAACACTGAAGCTTTCTTT
>TRBJ2-1|TRBD1|TRBV14|-
CASSQTGQGDEQFF
TGTGCCAGCAGTCAGACGGGACAGGGAGATGAGCAGTTCTTC
>TRBJ2-1|TRBD2|TRBV7-9|-
CASSRTSGGEVNEQFF
TGTGCCAGCAGCCGCACTAGCGGGGGGGAGGTCAATGAGCAGTTCTTC
>TRBJ1-5|-|TRBV30|-
CAWSVQEGAQPQHF
TGTGCCTGGAGTGTACAAGAGGGAGCTCAGCCCCAGCATTTT
>TRBJ2-7|TRBD1|TRBV19|-
CASSDWTGDTYEQYF
TGTGCCAGTAGCGATTGGACAGGGGATACCTACGAGCAGTACTTC
>TRBJ2-7|-|TRBV29-1|-
CSVSGVITYEQYF
TGCAGCGTTTCAGGGGTTATCACCTACGAGCAGTACTTC
>TRBJ1-2|-|TRBV2|-
CASSPDRNYGYTF
TGTGCCAGCAGTCCAGACAGGAACTATGGCTACACCTTC
>TRBJ1-5|-|TRBV20-1|-
CSASTTGYGNQPQHF
TGCAGTGCTAGTACTACAGGGTACGGCAATCAGCCCCAGCATTTT
>TRBJ2-1|TRBD2|TRBV28|-
CASSRAGGYNEQFF
TGTGCCAGCAGTAGAGCGGGGGGCTACAATGAGCAGTTCTTC
>TRBJ2-3|TRBD2|TRBV2|-
CASSDGGGTSADTQYF
TGTGCCAGCAGTGATGGGGGTGGGACTAGCGCAGATACGCAGTATTTT
>TRBJ2-3|TRBD2|TRBV5-1|-
CASSSSGGDSTQYF
TGCGCCAGCAGCTCGAGCGGGGGGGACTCTACGCAGTATTTT
>TRBJ2-7|-|TRBV21-1|-
CASSKEGTGEIEQYF
TGTGCCAGCAGCAAAGAAGGGACAGGGGAGATCGAGCAGTACTTC
>TRBJ1-5|-|TRBV6-5|once
CASSNRVGNQPQHF
TGTGCCAGCAGCAACAGGGTTGGCAATCAGCCCCAGCATTTT
>TRBJ1-5|TRBD1|TRBV10-2|few
CASAKTGGNQPQHF
TGCGCCAGCGCAAAAACAGGGGGGAACCAGCCCCAGCATTTT
>TRBJ1-5|-|TRBV7-2|-
CASSLVYGSDQPQHF
TGTGCCAGCAGCTTAGTCTACGGGTCCGATCAGCCCCAGCATTTT
>TRBJ2-1|-|TRBV2|-
CASRQNNEQFF
TGTGCCAGCAGACAGAATAATGAGCAGTTCTTC
>TRBJ2-1|TRBD2|TRBV28|-
CASTLLAGSGEQFF
TGTGCCAGCACCCTCCTAGCGGGATCGGGTGAGCAGTTCTTC
>TRBJ1-2|-|TRBV3-1/TRBV3-2|-
CASSQLADYGYTF
TGTGCCAGCAGCCAATTGGCGGATTATGGCTACACCTTC
>TRBJ2-7|-|TRBV28|few
CASSLGPGGDYEQYF
TGTGCCAGCAGTTTAGGTCCGGGCGGGGACTACGAGCAGTACTTC
>TRBJ2-5|-|TRBV5-1|-
CASSLQVPETQYF
TGCGCCAGCAGCCTCCAGGTCCCGGAGACCCAGTACTTC
>TRBJ2-1|-|TRBV5-1|-
CASSGGTGYNEQFF
TGCGCCAGCAGCGGCGGAACTGGATATAATGAGCAGTTCTTC
>TRBJ2-3|-|TRBV18|-
CASSPVLTADTQYF
TGTGCCAGCTCACCAGTCCTCACGGCAGATACGCAGTATTTT
>TRBJ1-2|-|TRBV7-2|-
CASSLEAGYGYTF
TGTGCCAGCAGCTTAGAGGCAGGGTATGGCTACACCTTC
>TRBJ2-7|TRBD2|TRBV6-5|-
CASRTGTSSYEQYF
TGTGCCAGCAGGACTGGGACTAGTTCCTACGAGCAGTACTTC
>TRBJ2-1|TRBD2|TRBV5-1|-
CASSSTSGGLSEQFF
TGCGCCAGCAGCTCCACTAGCGGGGGGCTCAGTGAGCAGTTCTTC
>TRBJ1-6|TRBD1|TRBV7-2|-
CASSLTGDSPLHF
TGTGCCAGCAGCTTAACAGGGGATTCACCCCTCCACTTT
>TRBJ2-5|TRBD2|TRBV29-1|few
CSAWRGQETQYF
TGCAGCGCCTGGCGGGGGCAAGAGACCCAGTACTTC